This is a list of T cell receptor beta chains from one sample in a study of molecular identifiers for immune sequencing clone quantification. TCRdb ran MiXCR on the PCR reads and lists one entry per CDR3 protein. The sample shows about 65,000 distinct CDR3 sequences, roughly 20% of them seen only once. Sequenced: naive CD8+ T cells from blood, with Jurkat cell RNA spiked in. The receptors were gathered from a human donor in good health. Some libraries in this study had Jurkat cell RNA spiked in. CDR3s include the opening cysteine and the closing phenylalanine or tryptophan. Each record gives: clone size, D gene, J gene, CDR3 length, V gene, CDR3 protein, CDR3 DNA. D genes are given only for firm matches. The size entry is marked missing in some rows and otherwise reads once, few, many or a size class.

>many|-|TRBJ2-7|13|TRBV19
CASSITTSGEQYF
TGTGCCAGTAGTATAACAACTTCGGGGGAGCAGTACTTC
>many|-|TRBJ1-5|15|TRBV4-1
CASSQDSGAGQPQHF
TGCGCCAGCAGCCAAGATTCGGGGGCGGGTCAGCCCCAGCATTTT
>-|-|TRBJ1-3|17|TRBV11-2
CASRLDVLAYSGNTIYF
TGTGCCAGCCGCTTAGATGTTTTGGCCTACTCTGGAAACACCATATATTTT
>few|-|TRBJ1-5|15|TRBV5-3
CASSWDLRSNQPQHF
TGTGCCAGCAGCTGGGACTTAAGATCCAATCAGCCCCAGCATTTT
>many|-|TRBJ2-1|15|TRBV5-4
CASSLVSAALGEQFF
TGTGCCAGCAGCTTGGTCAGTGCAGCGCTTGGCGAGCAGTTCTTC
>many|-|TRBJ2-2|15|TRBV25-1
CASSEQTVLTGELFF
TGTGCCAGCAGTGAGCAAACAGTCCTCACCGGGGAGCTGTTTTTT
>-|-|TRBJ2-1|10|TRBV12-3/TRBV12-4
CASSFNEQFF
TGTGCCAGCAGTTTCAATGAGCAGTTCTTC
>many|-|TRBJ1-5|12|TRBV7-9
CASSLGVSPQHF
TGTGCCAGCAGCTTAGGGGTATCGCCCCAGCATTTT
>few|TRBD2|TRBJ2-7|15|TRBV11-1
CASSVTSGSSYEQYF
TGTGCCAGCAGCGTGACTAGCGGGAGCTCCTACGAGCAGTACTTC
>many|-|TRBJ2-1|14|TRBV7-8
CASSLGPPADEQFF
TGTGCCAGCAGCTTAGGGCCCCCGGCGGATGAGCAGTTCTTC
>-|-|TRBJ1-1|14|TRBV6-2/TRBV6-3
CASSLFSRNTEAFF
TGTGCCAGCAGCCTGTTTTCGAGGAACACTGAAGCTTTCTTT
>many|-|TRBJ1-1|15|TRBV4-1
CASSHLPGSNTEAFF
TGCGCCAGCAGCCATTTACCGGGCTCGAACACTGAAGCTTTCTTT
>few|-|TRBJ1-6|16|TRBV4-3
CASSQEWAGFSSPLHF
TGCGCCAGCAGCCAAGAATGGGCAGGGTTTTCTTCACCCCTCCACTTT
>-|-|TRBJ2-6|16|TRBV12-3/TRBV12-4
CASSPPSSSGANVLTF
TGTGCCAGCAGTCCTCCAAGCAGCTCTGGGGCCAACGTCCTGACTTTC
>-|TRBD1|TRBJ2-7|13|TRBV11-3
CATSGTESYEQYF
TGTGCCACCTCCGGGACAGAGTCCTACGAGCAGTACTTC
>many|TRBD2|TRBJ2-3|15|TRBV28
CASSPGEGMTDTQYF
TGTGCCAGCAGTCCGGGGGAGGGGATGACAGATACGCAGTATTTT
>many|-|TRBJ2-6|16|TRBV2
CASSDPRFSGANVLTF
TGTGCCAGCAGTGACCCCCGATTCTCTGGGGCCAACGTCCTGACTTTC
>-|-|TRBJ2-2|15|TRBV15
CATSRGSVVAGELFF
TGTGCCACCAGCAGAGGATCGGTTGTCGCCGGGGAGCTGTTTTTT
>many|TRBD2|TRBJ2-7|15|TRBV7-9
CASSSTRLAPYEQYF
TGTGCCAGCAGCTCCACCCGACTAGCGCCGTACGAGCAGTACTTC
>few|-|TRBJ2-7|15|TRBV6-2/TRBV6-3
CASSYSGLGSYEQYF
TGTGCCAGCAGTTACAGCGGTTTGGGCTCCTACGAGCAGTACTTC
>many|-|TRBJ2-7|13|TRBV10-3
CAITPDGTYEQYF
TGTGCCATCACCCCCGACGGGACCTACGAGCAGTACTTC
>-|TRBD1|TRBJ2-1|14|TRBV24-1
CATSLRTGNNVQFF
TGTGCCACCAGCCTCCGGACAGGGAACAATGTGCAGTTCTTC
>many|-|TRBJ2-1|12|TRBV12-3/TRBV12-4
CASSSTANEQFF
TGTGCCAGCAGTTCGACTGCCAATGAGCAGTTCTTC
>medium-sized|-|TRBJ2-3|12|TRBV30
CAWSDETDTQYF
TGTGCCTGGAGTGACGAGACAGATACGCAGTATTTT
>many|-|TRBJ1-5|15|TRBV5-5
CASSLGVRAGQPQHF
TGTGCCAGCAGCTTGGGGGTGAGGGCCGGACAGCCCCAGCATTTT
>many|-|TRBJ2-7|12|TRBV13
CASSLLEHEQYF
TGTGCCAGCAGCTTACTAGAACACGAGCAGTACTTC
>few|-|TRBJ1-2|15|TRBV2
CASSEDWGPDYGYTF
TGTGCCAGCAGTGAAGACTGGGGACCTGACTATGGCTACACCTTC
>many|-|TRBJ2-2|14|TRBV30
CAWSVSNVAGELFF
TGTGCCTGGAGTGTATCTAACGTCGCCGGGGAGCTGTTTTTT
>many|-|TRBJ2-1|14|TRBV4-1
CASSLGSSYNEQFF
TGCGCCAGCAGCCTAGGGAGCTCCTACAATGAGCAGTTCTTC
>many|TRBD2|TRBJ2-3|18|TRBV20-1
CSARSYGTSGTSTDTQYF
TGCAGTGCTAGATCTTACGGGACTAGCGGGACAAGCACAGATACGCAGTATTTT
>-|-|TRBJ2-3|16|TRBV4-1
CASSQGQALLTQPQYF
TGCGCCAGCAGCCAAGGCCAGGCTCTGCTGACTCAGCCCCAGTATTTT
>few|-|TRBJ1-1|14|TRBV6-5
CASSYAPAGTEAFF
TGTGCCAGCAGTTATGCCCCCGCGGGCACTGAAGCTTTCTTT